Presented here are 4 T cell receptor beta chains from one specimen sequenced in a study of CD8 T cells in Susac syndrome. With random hexamers, about 0.45 to 1 ug RNA was reverse transcribed. TCRdb analysed the immunoSEQ multiplex PCR reads with MiXCR anew, one entry per CDR3 protein. The table has 350,000 to 550,000 distinct CDR3 sequences, 75% to 90% seen once. Specimen: CD8+ T cells from PBMCs. The receptors shown here come from a human donor with multiple sclerosis.

This clonotype was seen a few times. The rearrangement uses TRBV6-1 and TRBJ2-3; no firm D call. The CDR3 length is 13 residues. Trimming removed 6 bases from V and 8 bases from J, with 15 bases in between. In germline, CDR1 is MNHNS, CDR2 SASEGT. The CDR3 coding sequence is TGTGCCAGCAGACAACCGCCCGTTACTACGCAGTATTTT. Its protein product is CASRQPPVTTQYF.

The J gene is TRBJ2-5, the V gene TRBV15; 9 positions match TRBD1. The CDR3 has 14 amino acids. From germline, CDR1 is LNHNV and CDR2 YYDKDF (reference sequence). The V gene end was trimmed by 5 bases and the J gene end by 4 bases; junction bases not matched to a gene: 5. The CDR3 DNA reads TGTGCCACCAGCCAGCGGACAGGGGTAGAGACCCAGTACTTC. Translated: CATSQRTGVETQYF. The full variable domain, with the rest looked up from reference TRBV15 and TRBJ2-5, is DAMVIQNPRYQVTQFGKPVTLSCSQTLNHNVMYWYQQKSSQAPKLLFHYYDKDFNNEADTPDNFQSRRPNTSFCFLDIRSPGLGDTAMYLCATSQRTGVETQYFGPGTRLLVL.

The genes are TRBV20-1 and TRBJ2-2, with D perhaps matching TRBD1 or TRBD2 (6 bases each). The CDR3 covers 15 residues. Between the trimmed V and J ends, which lost 5 bases and 0 bases, there was a span of 13 bases. CDR1 is DFQATT, CDR2 SNEGSKA, per germline (reference sequence). The CDR3 sequence is CSAPEGGTNTGELFF. DNA of the CDR3: TGCAGTGCTCCAGAAGGGGGGACGAACACCGGGGAGCTGTTTTTT.

The rearrangement uses TRBV6-2 or TRBV6-3 and TRBJ2-2, with D maybe TRBD2 (5 bases). Trimming shortened V by 2 bases and J by 5 bases, and 15 bases separated the two germline ends. There are 16 residues in the CDR3. Germline V gene lookup returns CDR1 MNHEY and CDR2 SVGEGT. CDR3 loop: CASSYPPSSSTGELFF. The CDR3 DNA reads TGTGCCAGCAGTTACCCCCCTAGCAGCTCAACCGGGGAGCTGTTTTTT.